This TCR beta chain was identified in a study of cytomegalovirus exposure and HLA in healthy donors. The study ran its PCR with 60 Vbeta and 13 Jbeta primers. Sequenced by immunoSEQ multiplex PCR; TCRdb stores in-frame clones only, minus some. In total, the table holds 200,000 to 250,000 clones. These donors, healthy bone marrow donors, were studied. Of note for this clone: Its antigen remains unidentified.

The CDR3 covers 14 residues. Germline V gives CDR1 SQVTM, CDR2 ANQGSEA. Trimming shortened V by 4 bases and J by 2 bases, and 15 bases separated the two germline ends. Study findings and constraints: In a later analysis, a missense DCLRE1C variant was linked to TCR beta V- and J-gene trimming. It was assumed in the presence/absence analyses that sequencing depth was roughly uniform across donors.

The sample taken for sequencing was PBMCs. This TCR came from a girl aged 2 to 9 in good health and CMV-seropositive. This rearrangement joins TRBV29-1 to TRBJ2-7; possibly TRBD2 for D (6 bases). This CDR3 is CSVGDSRLTYEQYF. The CDR3 DNA reads TGCAGCGTTGGGGACTCCCGCCTAACCTACGAGCAGTACTTC.